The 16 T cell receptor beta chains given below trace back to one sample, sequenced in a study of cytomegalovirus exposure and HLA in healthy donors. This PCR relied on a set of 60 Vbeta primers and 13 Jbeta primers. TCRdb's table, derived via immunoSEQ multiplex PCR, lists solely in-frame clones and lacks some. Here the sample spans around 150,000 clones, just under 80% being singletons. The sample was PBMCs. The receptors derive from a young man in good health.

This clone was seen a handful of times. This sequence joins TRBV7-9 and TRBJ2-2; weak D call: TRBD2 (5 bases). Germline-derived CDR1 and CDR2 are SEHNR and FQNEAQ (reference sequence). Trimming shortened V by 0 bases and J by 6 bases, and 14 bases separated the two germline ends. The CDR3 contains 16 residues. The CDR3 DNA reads TGTGCCAGCAGCTTAGCGGCGAGGGCGCCGGCCGGGGAGCTGTTTTTT. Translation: CASSLAARAPAGELFF.

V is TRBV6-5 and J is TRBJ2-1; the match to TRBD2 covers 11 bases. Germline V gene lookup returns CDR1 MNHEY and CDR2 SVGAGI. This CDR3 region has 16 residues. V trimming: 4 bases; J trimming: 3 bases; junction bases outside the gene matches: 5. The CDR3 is CASSSGTSGVYNEQFF. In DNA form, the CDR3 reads TGTGCCAGCAGTTCCGGGACTAGCGGAGTCTACAATGAGCAGTTCTTC.

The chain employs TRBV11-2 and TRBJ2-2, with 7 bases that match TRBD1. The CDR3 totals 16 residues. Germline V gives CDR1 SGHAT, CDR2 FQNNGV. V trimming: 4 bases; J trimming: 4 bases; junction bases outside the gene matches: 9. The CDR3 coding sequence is TGTGCCAGCAGCTCCAACCACAGGGGACGCACCGGGGAGCTGTTTTTT. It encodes CASSSNHRGRTGELFF.

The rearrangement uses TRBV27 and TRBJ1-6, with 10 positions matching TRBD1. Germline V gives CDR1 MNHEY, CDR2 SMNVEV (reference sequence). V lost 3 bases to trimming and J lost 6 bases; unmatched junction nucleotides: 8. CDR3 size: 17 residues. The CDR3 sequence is CASSFLPWDRGNSPLHF. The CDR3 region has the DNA TGTGCCAGCAGTTTCCTCCCCTGGGACAGGGGTAATTCACCCCTCCACTTT.

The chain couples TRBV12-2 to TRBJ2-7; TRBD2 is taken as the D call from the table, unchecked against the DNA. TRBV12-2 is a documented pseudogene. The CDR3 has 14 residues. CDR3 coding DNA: TGTGCAAGTCGCCCGGGAGGGATATCCTACGAGCAGTACTTC. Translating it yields CASRPGGISYEQYF.

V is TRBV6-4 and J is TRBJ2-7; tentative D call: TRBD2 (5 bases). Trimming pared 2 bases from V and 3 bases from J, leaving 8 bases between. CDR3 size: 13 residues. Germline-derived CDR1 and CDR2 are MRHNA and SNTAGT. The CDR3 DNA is TGTGCCAGCAGTGACGAGGGCAACTACGAGCAGTACTTC. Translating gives CASSDEGNYEQYF.

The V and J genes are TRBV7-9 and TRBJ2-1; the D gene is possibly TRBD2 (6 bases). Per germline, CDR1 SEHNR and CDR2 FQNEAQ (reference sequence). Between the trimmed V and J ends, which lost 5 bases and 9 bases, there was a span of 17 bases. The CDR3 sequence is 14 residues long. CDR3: CASSTSGLPTEQFF. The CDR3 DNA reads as TGTGCCAGCAGCACCTCGGGACTCCCTACTGAGCAGTTCTTC.

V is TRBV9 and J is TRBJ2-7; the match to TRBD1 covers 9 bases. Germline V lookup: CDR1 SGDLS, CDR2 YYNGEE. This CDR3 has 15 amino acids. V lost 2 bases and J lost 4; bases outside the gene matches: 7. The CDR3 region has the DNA TGTGCCAGCAGCGTGGGCACAGGGGGCGGGTACGAGCAGTACTTC. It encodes CASSVGTGGGYEQYF.

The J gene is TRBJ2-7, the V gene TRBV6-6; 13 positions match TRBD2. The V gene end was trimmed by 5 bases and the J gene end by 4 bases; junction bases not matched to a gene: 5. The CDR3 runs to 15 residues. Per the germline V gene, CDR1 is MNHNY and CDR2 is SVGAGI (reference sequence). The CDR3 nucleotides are TGTGCCAGCAGTCGACCGACTAGCGGGAGGTACGAGCAGTACTTC. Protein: CASSRPTSGRYEQYF.

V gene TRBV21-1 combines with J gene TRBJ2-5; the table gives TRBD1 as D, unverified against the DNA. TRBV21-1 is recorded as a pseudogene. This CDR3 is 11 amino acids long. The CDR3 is CACVRGETQYF. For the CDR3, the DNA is TGTGCCTGCGTAAGGGGGGAGACCCAGTACTTC.

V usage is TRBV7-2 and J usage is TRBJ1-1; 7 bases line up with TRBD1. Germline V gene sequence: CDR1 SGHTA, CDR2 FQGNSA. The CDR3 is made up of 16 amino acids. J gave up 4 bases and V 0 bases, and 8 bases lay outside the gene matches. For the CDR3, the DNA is TGTGCCAGCAGCTTAGCCACACAGGGGTTTCCCACTGAAGCTTTCTTT. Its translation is CASSLATQGFPTEAFF.

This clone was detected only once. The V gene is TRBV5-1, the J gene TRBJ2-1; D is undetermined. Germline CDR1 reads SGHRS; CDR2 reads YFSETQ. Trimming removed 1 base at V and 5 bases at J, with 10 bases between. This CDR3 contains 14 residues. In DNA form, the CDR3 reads TGCGCCAGCAGCTTGATCGAGCACGACAATGAGCAGTTCTTC. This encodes CASSLIEHDNEQFF.

CDR3 DNA: TGTGCCAGCAGCTTAGATCGCGGCGGGGCCAACGTCCTGACTTTC. Encoded protein: CASSLDRGGANVLTF. The chain carries TRBV13 and TRBJ2-6; D remains ambiguous. The CDR3 consists of 15 residues. CDR1 is PRHDT, CDR2 FYEKMQ, per germline (reference sequence). The germline V and J ends were trimmed by 1 base and 4 bases, with 8 bases remaining between them.

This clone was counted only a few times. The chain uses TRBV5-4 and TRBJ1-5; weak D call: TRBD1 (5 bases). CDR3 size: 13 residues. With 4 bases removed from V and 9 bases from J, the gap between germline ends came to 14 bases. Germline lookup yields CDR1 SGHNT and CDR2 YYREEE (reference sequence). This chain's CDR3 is CASSRGADGPQHF. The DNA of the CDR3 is TGTGCCAGCAGCCGCGGGGCGGATGGGCCCCAGCATTTT.

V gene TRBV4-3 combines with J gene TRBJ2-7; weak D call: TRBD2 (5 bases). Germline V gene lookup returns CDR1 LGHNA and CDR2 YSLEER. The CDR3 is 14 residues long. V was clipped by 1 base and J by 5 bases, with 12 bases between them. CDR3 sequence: CASSQGTLRNEQYF. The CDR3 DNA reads TGCGCCAGCAGCCAAGGGACTCTTAGGAACGAGCAGTACTTC.

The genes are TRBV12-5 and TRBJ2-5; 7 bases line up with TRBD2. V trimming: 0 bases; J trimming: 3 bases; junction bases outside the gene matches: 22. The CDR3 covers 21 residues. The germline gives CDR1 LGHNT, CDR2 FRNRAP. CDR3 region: CASGLVLGSGGGLWEKETQYF. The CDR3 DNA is TGTGCTAGTGGTTTGGTACTTGGGTCGGGAGGAGGACTCTGGGAGAAAGAGACCCAGTACTTC. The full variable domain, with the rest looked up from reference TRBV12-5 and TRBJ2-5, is DARVTQTPRHKVTEMGQEVTMRCQPILGHNTVFWYRQTMMQGLELLAYFRNRAPLDDSGMPKDRFSAEMPDATLATLKIQPSEPRDSAVYFCASGLVLGSGGGLWEKETQYFGPGTRLLVL.